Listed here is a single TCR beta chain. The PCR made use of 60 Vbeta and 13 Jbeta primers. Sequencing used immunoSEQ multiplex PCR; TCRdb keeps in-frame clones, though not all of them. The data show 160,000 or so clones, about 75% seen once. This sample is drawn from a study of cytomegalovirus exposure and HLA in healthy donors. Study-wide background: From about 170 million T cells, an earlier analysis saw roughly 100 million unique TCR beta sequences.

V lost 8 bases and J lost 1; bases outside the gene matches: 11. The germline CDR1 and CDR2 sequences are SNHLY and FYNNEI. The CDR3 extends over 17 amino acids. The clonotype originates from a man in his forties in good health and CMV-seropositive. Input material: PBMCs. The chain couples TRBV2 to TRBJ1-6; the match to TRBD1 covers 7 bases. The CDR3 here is CASEHQRDRSYNSPLHF. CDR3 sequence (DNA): TGTGCCAGCGAACATCAGAGGGACAGATCCTATAATTCACCCCTCCACTTT.